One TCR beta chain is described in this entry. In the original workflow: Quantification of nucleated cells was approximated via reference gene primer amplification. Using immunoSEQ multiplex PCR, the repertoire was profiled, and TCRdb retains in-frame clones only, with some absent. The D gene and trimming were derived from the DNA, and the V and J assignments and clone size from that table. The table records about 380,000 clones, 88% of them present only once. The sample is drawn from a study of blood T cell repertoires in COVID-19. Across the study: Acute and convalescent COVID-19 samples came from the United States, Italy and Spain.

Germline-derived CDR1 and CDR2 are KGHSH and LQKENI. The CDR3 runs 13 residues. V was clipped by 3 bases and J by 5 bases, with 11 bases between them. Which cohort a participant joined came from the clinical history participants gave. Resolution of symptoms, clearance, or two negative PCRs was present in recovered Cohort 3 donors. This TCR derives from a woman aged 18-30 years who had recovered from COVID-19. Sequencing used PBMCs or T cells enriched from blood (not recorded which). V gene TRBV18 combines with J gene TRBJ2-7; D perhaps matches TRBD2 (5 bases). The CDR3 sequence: CASSPGSGDEQYF. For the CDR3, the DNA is TGTGCCAGCTCACCGGGCAGCGGCGACGAGCAGTACTTC. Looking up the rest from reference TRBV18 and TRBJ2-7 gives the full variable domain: NAGVMQNPRHLVRRRGQEARLRCSPMKGHSHVYWYRQLPEEGLKFMVYLQKENIIDESGMPKERFSAEFPKEGPSILRIQQVVRGDSAAYFCASSPGSGDEQYFGPGTRLTVT.